The TCR beta chain described here comes from a study of blood T cell repertoires in COVID-19. Turning to the study itself: Some COVID-19 samples were acute and others convalescent; all came from the United States, Italy and Spain. T cells, B-cell-depleted T cells, or PBMCs supplied cDNA or gDNA.

The V gene lost 5 bases and the J gene lost 4 bases, with 9 bases spanning the gap. This CDR3 spans 13 amino acids. Germline V gene sequence: CDR1 MNHEY, CDR2 SVGAGI. This clone appeared once. Clones were sequenced by immunoSEQ multiplex PCR, and TCRdb holds only the in-frame ones, with some missing. The sample yields roughly 250,000 clones, 65% to 85% seen once. The sample comprised peripheral blood. This sequence originates from a woman aged 40 to 50 with active or convalescent COVID-19. V and J are TRBV6-5 and TRBJ1-5, with D unresolved. CDR3 DNA sequence: TGTGCCAGCAGTAGTAGGGAGAATCAGCCCCAGCATTTT. It specifies CASSSRENQPQHF.